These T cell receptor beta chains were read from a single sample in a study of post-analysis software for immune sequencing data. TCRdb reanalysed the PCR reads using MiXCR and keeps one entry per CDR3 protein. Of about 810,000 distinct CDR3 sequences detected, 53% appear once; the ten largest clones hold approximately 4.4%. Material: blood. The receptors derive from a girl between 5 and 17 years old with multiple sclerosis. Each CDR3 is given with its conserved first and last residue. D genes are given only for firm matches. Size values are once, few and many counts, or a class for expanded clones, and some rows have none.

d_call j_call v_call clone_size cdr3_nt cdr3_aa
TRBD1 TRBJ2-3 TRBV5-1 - TGCGCCAGCAGCACCGACAGGGCCTCAGATACGCAGTATTTT CASSTDRASDTQYF
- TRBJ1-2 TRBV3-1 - TGTGCCAGCAGCCACGGGACCCCGAGGGCTAACTATGGCTACACCTTC CASSHGTPRANYGYTF
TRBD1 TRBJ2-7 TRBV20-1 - TGCAGTGCCGTCCCCGGGACAGCCCCTTCCTACGAGCAGTACTTC CSAVPGTAPSYEQYF
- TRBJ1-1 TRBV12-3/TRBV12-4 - TGTGCCAGCAGCCCGACGTCCCGCAACACTGAAGCTTTCTTT CASSPTSRNTEAFF
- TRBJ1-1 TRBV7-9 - TGTGCCAGCAGCTTAACCGCGGGGAACACTGAAGCTTTCTTT CASSLTAGNTEAFF
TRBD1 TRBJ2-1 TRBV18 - TGTGCCAGCTCACCACTTATCAGAGGGACAGGGGGTTCTGAGCAGTTCTTC CASSPLIRGTGGSEQFF
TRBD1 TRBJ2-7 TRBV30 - TGTGCCTGGGGACAGGGGTACGAGCAGTACTTC CAWGQGYEQYF
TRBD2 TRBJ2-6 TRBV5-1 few TGCGCCAGCAGCATTGGGACTAGCGGGAGCTCTGGGGCCAACGTCCTGACTTTC CASSIGTSGSSGANVLTF
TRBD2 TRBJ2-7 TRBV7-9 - TGTGCCAGCAGTCCCAAAGGGTCGGGACTAGCGGGAGGGAGCTCCTACGAGCAGTACTTC CASSPKGSGLAGGSSYEQYF
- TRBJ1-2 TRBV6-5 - TGTGCCAGCAGTTACGGGGGAAGCGCCGGCTACACCTTC CASSYGGSAGYTF
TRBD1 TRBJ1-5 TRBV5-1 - TGCGCCAGCAGCTCTACTGGGGACAGTAGTCTGCCCCAGCATTTT CASSSTGDSSLPQHF
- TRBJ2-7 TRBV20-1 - TGCAGTGCTGCCGGGTCTCAACAGGAGCAGTACTTC CSAAGSQQEQYF
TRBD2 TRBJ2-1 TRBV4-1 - TGCGCCAGCAGCCAAGAGGGACTAGCGGGAGCTCATGAGCAGTTCTTC CASSQEGLAGAHEQFF
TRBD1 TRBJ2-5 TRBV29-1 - TGCAGCGTTGTGAAACAGGGGTCCCAAGAGACCCAGTACTTC CSVVKQGSQETQYF
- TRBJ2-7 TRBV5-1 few TGCGCCAGCAGCTTGGCTTACCCCACAGACGGCGAGCAGTACTTC CASSLAYPTDGEQYF
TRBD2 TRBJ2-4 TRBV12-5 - TGTGCTAGTGCGAGGGTGGGAGGGCACATTCGGTACTTC CASARVGGHIRYF
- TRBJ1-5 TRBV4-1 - TGCGCCAGCAGCCAATTAGGGTCAGACAATCAGCCCCAGCATTTT CASSQLGSDNQPQHF
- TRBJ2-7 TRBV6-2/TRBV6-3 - TGTGCCAGCAGTTACAAGTGGGGCTACGAGCAGTACTTC CASSYKWGYEQYF
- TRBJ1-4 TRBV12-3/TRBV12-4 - TGTGCCAGCAGTTTGGACGGATTAAATGAAAAACTGTTTTTT CASSLDGLNEKLFF
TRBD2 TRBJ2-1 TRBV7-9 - TGTGCCAGCAGCTCCCCACGTAGCGGGAGAAGTGATGAGCAGTTCTTC CASSSPRSGRSDEQFF
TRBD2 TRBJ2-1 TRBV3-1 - TGTGCCAGCAGCCAAAGAAGATCGGGAGGGCCGTTCTTC CASSQRRSGGPFF
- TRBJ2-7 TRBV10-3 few TGTGCCATAAGTCGGGACCACGGGACCGGCGAGCAGTACTTC CAISRDHGTGEQYF
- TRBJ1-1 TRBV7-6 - TGTGCCAGCAGCCCCTCGGCTACAGGGTTCACTGAAGCTTTCTTT CASSPSATGFTEAFF
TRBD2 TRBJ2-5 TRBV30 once TGTGCTTCGATCGGGGGGAGCGGGACAGAGACCCAGTACTTC CASIGGSGTETQYF
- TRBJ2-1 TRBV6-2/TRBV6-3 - TGTGCCAGCAGCCCACATGTGGGAAGCTACAATGAGCAGTTCTTC CASSPHVGSYNEQFF
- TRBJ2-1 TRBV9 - TGTGCCAGCAGCGTATCGATAGGGGCAGGGGTCCCAAACAATGAGCAGTTCTTC CASSVSIGAGVPNNEQFF
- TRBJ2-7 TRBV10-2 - TGCGCCAGCAGTGGACGACAGACCCTCGACTACGAGCAGTACTTC CASSGRQTLDYEQYF
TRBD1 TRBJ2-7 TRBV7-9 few TGTGCCAGCAGTTCTATTACAGGGGGCGGCTACGAGCAGTACTTC CASSSITGGGYEQYF
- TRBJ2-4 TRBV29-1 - TGCAGCGTTGTGGGGACGGAACTAGCCAAAAACATTCAGTACTTC CSVVGTELAKNIQYF
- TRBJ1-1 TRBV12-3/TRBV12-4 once TGTGCCAGCAGTTTAGGGGGGACGGGGGCTGAAGCTTTCTTT CASSLGGTGAEAFF
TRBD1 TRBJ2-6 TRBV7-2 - TGTGCCAGCAGTCCAATAGCGGACAGGGTTCGTACTGGGGCCAACGTCCTGACTTTC CASSPIADRVRTGANVLTF
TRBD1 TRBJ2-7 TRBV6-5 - TGTGCCGGAGGACAGGGCTACGAGCAGTACTTC CAGGQGYEQYF
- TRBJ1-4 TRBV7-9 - TGTGCCAGCAGCTTGGGGACGCGCGGGGGCGAGAGGGAAAAACTGTTTTTT CASSLGTRGGEREKLFF
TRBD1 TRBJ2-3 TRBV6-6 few TGTGCCAGCAGCCCTGAGCCAGGGGGCAGCACAGATACGCAGTATTTT CASSPEPGGSTDTQYF
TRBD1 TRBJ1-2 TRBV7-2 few TGTGCCAGCAGCTCACTACAGGGGGCCGGCTATGGCTACACCTTC CASSSLQGAGYGYTF
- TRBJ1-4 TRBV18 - TGTGCCAGCTCACCTTACGAACAGGCCGGAAAACTGTTTTTT CASSPYEQAGKLFF
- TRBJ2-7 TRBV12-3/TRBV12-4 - TGTGCCAGCAGTGGCCGATTTTCCTACGAGCAGTACTTC CASSGRFSYEQYF
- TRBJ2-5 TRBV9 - - CASSTSWTTYEQYF